This T cell receptor beta chain originates from a study of blood T cell repertoires in COVID-19. Background on the study: Sources were T cells, B-cell-depleted T cells, or PBMCs; the material itself was cDNA or gDNA.

This CDR3 has 15 amino acids. Germline V lookup: CDR1 MDHEN, CDR2 SYDVKM. Germline trimming cut 6 bases from V and 2 bases from J; bases unmatched to any gene: 8. In the original processing: From reference gene primer amplification, estimates of nucleated cell counts were derived. The data were produced by immunoSEQ multiplex PCR, yet TCRdb's version contains in-frame clones alone and is incomplete. V and J calls and clone size come straight from that table; D and trimming were deduced from the DNA. The sample lists about 290,000 clones, 85% occurring once. The receptor's source is a woman in her forties or fifties with active or convalescent COVID-19. The V call is TRBV28, the J call TRBJ2-7; 9 nucleotides agree with TRBD1. Sequenced material: peripheral blood. The CDR3 here is CASRKGQGRPYEQYF. DNA for the CDR3: TGTGCCAGCAGAAAGGGACAGGGTAGACCCTACGAGCAGTACTTC.